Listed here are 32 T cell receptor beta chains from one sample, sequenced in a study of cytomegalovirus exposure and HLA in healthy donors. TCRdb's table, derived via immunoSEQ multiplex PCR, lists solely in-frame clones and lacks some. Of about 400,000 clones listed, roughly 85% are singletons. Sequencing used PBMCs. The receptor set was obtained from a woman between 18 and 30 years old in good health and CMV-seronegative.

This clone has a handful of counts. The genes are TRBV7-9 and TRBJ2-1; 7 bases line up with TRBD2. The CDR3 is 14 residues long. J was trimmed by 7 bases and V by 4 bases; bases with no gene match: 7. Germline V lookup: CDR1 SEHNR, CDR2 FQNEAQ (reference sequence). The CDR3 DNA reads TGTGCCAGCAGCTCAGGGACGGGACTAAATGAGCAGTTCTTC. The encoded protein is CASSSGTGLNEQFF. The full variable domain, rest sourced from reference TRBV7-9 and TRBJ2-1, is DTGVSQNPRHKITKRGQNVTFRCDPISEHNRLYWYRQTLGQGPEFLTYFQNEAQLEKSRLLSDRFSAERPKGSFSTLEIQRTEQGDSAMYLCASSSGTGLNEQFFGPGTRLTVL.

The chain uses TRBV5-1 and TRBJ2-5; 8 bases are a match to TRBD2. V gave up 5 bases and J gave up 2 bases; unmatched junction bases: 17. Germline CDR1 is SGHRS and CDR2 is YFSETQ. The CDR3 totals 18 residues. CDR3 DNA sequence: TGCGCCAGCAGTCCGCGGGGGGAGTCATATCGAACTCAAGAGACCCAGTACTTC. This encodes CASSPRGESYRTQETQYF.

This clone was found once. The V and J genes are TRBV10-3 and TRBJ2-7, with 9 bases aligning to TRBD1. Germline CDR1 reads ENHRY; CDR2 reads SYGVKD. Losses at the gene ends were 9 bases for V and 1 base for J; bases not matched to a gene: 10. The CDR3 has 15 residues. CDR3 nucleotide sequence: TGTGCCATAGGACGGACAGGGGCGACTTCCTACGAGCAGTACTTC. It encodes CAIGRTGATSYEQYF.

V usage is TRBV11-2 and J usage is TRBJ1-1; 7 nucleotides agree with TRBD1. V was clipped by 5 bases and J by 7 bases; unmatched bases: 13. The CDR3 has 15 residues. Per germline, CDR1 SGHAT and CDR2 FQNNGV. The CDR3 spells CASSKLQGRRVEAFF. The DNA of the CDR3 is TGTGCCAGCAGCAAACTACAGGGGCGCCGGGTTGAAGCTTTCTTT.

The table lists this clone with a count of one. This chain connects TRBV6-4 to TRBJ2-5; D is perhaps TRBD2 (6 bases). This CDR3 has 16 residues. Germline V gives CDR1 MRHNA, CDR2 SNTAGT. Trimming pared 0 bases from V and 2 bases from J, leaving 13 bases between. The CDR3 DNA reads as TGTGCCAGCAGTGACTCAGGGGAGGTGTCACAAGAGACCCAGTACTTC. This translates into CASSDSGEVSQETQYF.

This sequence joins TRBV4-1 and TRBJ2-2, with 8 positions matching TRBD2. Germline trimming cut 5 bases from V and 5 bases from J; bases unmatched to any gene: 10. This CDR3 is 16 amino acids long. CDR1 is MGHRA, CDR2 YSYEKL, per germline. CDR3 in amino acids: CASSYGLASGTGELFF. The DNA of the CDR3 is TGCGCCAGCAGCTACGGACTAGCTTCGGGAACCGGGGAGCTGTTTTTT.

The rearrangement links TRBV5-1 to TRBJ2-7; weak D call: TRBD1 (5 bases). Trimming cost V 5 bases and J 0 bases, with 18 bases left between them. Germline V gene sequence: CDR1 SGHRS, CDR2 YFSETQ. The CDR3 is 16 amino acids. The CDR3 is CASSPGQGALSYEQYF. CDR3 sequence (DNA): TGCGCCAGCAGTCCTGGGCAAGGGGCGCTCTCCTACGAGCAGTACTTC.

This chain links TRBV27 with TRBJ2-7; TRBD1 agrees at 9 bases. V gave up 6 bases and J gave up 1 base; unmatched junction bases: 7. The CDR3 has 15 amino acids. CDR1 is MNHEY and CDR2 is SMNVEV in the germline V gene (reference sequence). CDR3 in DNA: TGTGCCAGCAGAAATGCGGGACAGGGATCCTACGAGCAGTACTTC. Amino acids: CASRNAGQGSYEQYF.

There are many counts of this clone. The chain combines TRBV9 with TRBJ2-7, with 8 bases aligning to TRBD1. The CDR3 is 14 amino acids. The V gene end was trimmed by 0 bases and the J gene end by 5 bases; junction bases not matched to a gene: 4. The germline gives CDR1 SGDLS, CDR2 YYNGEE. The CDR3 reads CASSVGYRGNEQYF. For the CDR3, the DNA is TGTGCCAGCAGCGTAGGGTACAGGGGGAACGAGCAGTACTTC.

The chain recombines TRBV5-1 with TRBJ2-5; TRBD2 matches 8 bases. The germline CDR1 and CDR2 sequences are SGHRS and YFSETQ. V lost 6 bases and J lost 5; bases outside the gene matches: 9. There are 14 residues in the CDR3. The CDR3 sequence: CASTGGLGHETQYF. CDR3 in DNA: TGCGCCAGCACGGGAGGGTTGGGCCACGAGACCCAGTACTTC.

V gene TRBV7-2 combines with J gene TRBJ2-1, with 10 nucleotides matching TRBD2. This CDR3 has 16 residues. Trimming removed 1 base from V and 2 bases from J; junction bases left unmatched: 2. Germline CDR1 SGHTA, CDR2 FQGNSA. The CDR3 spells CASSLEGLAAYNEQFF. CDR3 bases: TGTGCCAGCAGCTTAGAAGGACTAGCGGCCTACAATGAGCAGTTCTTC.

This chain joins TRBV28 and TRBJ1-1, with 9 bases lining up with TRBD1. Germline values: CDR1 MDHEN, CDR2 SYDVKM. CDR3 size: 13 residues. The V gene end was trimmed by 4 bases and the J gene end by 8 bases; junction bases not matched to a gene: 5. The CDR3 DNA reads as TGTGCCAGCAGTTCCGGGACAGGGACCGAAGCTTTCTTT. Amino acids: CASSSGTGTEAFF.

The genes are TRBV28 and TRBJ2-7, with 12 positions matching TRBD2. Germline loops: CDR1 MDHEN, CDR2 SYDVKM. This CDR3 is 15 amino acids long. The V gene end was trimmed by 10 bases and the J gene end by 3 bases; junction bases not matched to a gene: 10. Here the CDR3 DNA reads TGTGCCACCACAAGGGCTAGCGGGAGGGGCTACGAGCAGTACTTC. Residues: CATTRASGRGYEQYF.

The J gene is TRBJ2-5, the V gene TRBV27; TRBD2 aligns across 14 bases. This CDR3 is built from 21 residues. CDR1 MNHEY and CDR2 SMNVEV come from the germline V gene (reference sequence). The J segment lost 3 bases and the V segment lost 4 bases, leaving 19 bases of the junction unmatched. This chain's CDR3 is CASSWRAGLAGVLPEEETQYF. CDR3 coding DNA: TGTGCCAGCAGTTGGCGAGCGGGACTAGCGGGAGTTCTCCCCGAGGAAGAGACCCAGTACTTC.

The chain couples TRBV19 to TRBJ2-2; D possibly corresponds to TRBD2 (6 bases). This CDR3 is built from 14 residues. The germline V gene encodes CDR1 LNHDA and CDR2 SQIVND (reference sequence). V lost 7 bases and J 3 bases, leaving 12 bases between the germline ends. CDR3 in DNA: TGTGCCAGTAAGAGACTAGTTGACACCGGGGAGCTGTTTTTT. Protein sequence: CASKRLVDTGELFF.

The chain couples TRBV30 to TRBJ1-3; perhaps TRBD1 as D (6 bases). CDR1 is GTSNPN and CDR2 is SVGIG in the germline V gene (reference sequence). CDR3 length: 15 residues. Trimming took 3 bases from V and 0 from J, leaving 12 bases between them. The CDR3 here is CAWSTGSSSGNTIYF. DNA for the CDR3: TGTGCCTGGAGCACAGGGTCAAGCTCTGGAAACACCATATATTTT.

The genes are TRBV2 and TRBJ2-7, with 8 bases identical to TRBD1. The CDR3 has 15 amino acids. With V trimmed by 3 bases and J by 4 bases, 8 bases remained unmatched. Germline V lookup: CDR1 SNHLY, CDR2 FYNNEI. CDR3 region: CASSDRQGRGYEQYF. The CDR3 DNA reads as TGTGCCAGCAGTGACCGACAGGGGAGAGGTTACGAGCAGTACTTC. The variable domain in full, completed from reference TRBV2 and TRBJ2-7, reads EPEVTQTPSHQVTQMGQEVILRCVPISNHLYFYWYRQILGQKVEFLVSFYNNEISEKSEIFDDQFSVERPDGSNFTLKIRSTKLEDSAMYFCASSDRQGRGYEQYFGPGTRLTVT.

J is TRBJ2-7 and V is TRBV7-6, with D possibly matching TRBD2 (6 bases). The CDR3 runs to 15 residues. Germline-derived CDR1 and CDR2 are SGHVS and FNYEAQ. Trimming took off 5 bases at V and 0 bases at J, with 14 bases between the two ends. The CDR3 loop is CASSTRDGSSYEQYF. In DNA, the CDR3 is TGTGCCAGCAGCACCCGGGACGGGAGCTCCTACGAGCAGTACTTC.

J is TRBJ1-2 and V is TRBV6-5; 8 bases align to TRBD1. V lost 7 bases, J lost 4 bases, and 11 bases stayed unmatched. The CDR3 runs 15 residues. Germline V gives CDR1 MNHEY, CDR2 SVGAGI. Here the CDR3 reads CASTNSAGGLYGYTF. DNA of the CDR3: TGTGCCAGCACTAACTCGGCAGGGGGCCTCTATGGCTACACCTTC.

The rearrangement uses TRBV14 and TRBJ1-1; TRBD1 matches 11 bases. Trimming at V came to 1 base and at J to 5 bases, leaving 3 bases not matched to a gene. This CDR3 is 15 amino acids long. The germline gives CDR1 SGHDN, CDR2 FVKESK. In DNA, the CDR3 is TGTGCCAGCAGCCAAGGGACAGGGGGCAAGACTGAAGCTTTCTTT. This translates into CASSQGTGGKTEAFF.

This CDR3 reads CSVVEGLAGGTETQYF. The CDR3 DNA reads TGCAGCGTTGTTGAAGGCCTAGCGGGAGGTACTGAGACCCAGTACTTC. The V gene is TRBV29-1, the J gene TRBJ2-5, with 11 bases lining up with TRBD2. Germline V gene data show CDR1 as SQVTM and CDR2 as ANQGSEA. The CDR3 spans 16 residues. V dropped 4 bases and J dropped 5; count of bases not matched to a gene: 12.

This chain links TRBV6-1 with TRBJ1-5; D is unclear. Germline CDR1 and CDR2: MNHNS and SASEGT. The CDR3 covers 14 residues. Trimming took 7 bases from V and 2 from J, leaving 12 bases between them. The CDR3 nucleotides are TGTGCCAGCAAAGAGACATTCGGCAATCAGCCCCAGCATTTT. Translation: CASKETFGNQPQHF.

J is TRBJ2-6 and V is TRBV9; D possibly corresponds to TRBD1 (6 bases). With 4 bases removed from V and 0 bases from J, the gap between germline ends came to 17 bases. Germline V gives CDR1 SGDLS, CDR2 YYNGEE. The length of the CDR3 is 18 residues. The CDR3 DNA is TGTGCCAGCAGCAGAAACCCACAGGGACCCTCTGGGGCCAACGTCCTGACTTTC. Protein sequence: CASSRNPQGPSGANVLTF.

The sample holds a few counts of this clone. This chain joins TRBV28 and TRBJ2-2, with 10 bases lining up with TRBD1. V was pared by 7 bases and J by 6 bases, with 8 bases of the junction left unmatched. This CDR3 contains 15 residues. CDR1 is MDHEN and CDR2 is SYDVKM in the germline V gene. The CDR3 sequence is CASTTGTGDAGELFF. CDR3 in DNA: TGTGCCAGCACCACCGGGACAGGGGATGCCGGGGAGCTGTTTTTT.

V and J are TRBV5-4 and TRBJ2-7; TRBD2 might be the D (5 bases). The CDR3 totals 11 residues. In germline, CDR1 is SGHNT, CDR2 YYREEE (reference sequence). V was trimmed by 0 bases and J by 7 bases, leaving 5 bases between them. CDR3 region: CASSLGGEQYF. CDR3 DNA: TGTGCCAGCAGCTTGGGCGGGGAGCAGTACTTC.

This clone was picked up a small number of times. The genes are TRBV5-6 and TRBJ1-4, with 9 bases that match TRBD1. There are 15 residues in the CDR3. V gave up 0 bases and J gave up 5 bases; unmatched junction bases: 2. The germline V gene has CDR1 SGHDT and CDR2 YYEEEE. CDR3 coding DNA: TGTGCCAGCAGCTTGGCCGGGACAGGGAATGAAAAACTGTTTTTT. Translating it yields CASSLAGTGNEKLFF. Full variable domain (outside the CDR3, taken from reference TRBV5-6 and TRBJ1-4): DAGVTQSPTHLIKTRGQQVTLRCSPKSGHDTVSWYQQALGQGPQFIFQYYEEEERQRGNFPDRFSGHQFPNYSSELNVNALLLGDSALYLCASSLAGTGNEKLFFGSGTQLSVL.

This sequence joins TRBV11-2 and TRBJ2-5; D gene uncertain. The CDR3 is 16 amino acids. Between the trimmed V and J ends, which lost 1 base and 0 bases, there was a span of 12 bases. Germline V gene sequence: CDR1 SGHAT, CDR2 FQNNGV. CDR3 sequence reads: CASSLVRPPYQETQYF. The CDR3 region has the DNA TGTGCCAGCAGCTTAGTGCGTCCCCCGTACCAAGAGACCCAGTACTTC.

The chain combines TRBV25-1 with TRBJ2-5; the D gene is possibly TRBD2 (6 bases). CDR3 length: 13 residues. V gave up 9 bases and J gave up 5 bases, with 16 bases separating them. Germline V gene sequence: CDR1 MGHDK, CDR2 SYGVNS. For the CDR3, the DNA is TGTGCCAGTTCCTTACTAGCCCGGGAGACCCAGTACTTC. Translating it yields CASSLLARETQYF.

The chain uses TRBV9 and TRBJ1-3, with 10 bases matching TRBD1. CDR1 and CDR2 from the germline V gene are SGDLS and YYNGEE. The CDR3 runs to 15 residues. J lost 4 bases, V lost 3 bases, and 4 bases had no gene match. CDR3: CASSAGQGVGNTIYF. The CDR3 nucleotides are TGTGCCAGCAGCGCCGGACAGGGGGTAGGAAACACCATATATTTT.

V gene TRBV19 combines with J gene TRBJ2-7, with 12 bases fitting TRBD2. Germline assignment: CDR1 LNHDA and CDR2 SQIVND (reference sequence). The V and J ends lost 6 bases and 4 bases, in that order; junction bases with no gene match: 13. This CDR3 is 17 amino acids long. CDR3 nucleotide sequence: TGTGCCAGTAGCCTAAGATCGACTAGCGGGAGTCTTTACGAGCAGTACTTC. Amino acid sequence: CASSLRSTSGSLYEQYF.

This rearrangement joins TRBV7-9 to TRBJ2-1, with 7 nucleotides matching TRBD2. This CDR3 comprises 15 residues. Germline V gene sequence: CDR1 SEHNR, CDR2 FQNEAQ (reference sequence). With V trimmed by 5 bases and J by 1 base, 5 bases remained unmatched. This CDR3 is CASSPTSLSYNEQFF. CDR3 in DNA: TGTGCCAGCAGCCCGACTAGCCTTTCCTACAATGAGCAGTTCTTC.

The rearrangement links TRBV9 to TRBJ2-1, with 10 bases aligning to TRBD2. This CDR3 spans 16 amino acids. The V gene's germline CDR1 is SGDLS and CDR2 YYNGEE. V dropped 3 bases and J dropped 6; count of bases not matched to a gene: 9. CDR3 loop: CASSGDSGRSGNEQFF. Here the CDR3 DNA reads TGTGCCAGCAGCGGTGATAGCGGGAGGAGCGGCAATGAGCAGTTCTTC.